These 27 T cell receptor beta chains were all obtained from the same sample, sequenced in a study of read filtering for tumor transcriptome and immune sequencing (dated by TCRdb to 2020 to 2022). The sample was run on an Illumina HiSeq 4000. Starting from 400 ng RNA, TCR libraries were constructed with the Immunoverse kit using molecular barcoded adaptors that cover the alpha/delta and beta/gamma chains. TCRdb redid the processing of the public reads, applying fastp at Q25 and MiXCR, and retained in-frame beta chains. All rows with the same CDR3 protein become a single entry with the most common DNA and genes. In this sample the table shows about 48,000 distinct CDR3 sequences, roughly a fifth of which occur a single time. The ten most abundant clones make up approximately 15% of the sample. Sequencing was carried out using a population of CD138-negative cells sorted from bone marrow. The sample's cell subset or site label, in plain terms: bone marrow mononuclear cells depleted of CD138+ plasma/myeloma cells by negative magnetic selection. All receptors come from a donor at least 40 years old with multiple myeloma.

For this clonotype: Given a much more abundant clone one base away, this may be a read error. J is TRBJ2-3 and V is TRBV5-1; the D gene is possibly TRBD2 (5 bases). The germline gives CDR1 SGHRS, CDR2 YFSETQ. The CDR3 covers 15 residues. Trimming removed 4 bases at V and 4 bases at J, with 16 bases between. The CDR3 region has the DNA TGCGCCAGCAGCGAAGCGAGTGTTAGCGCAGATACGCAGTATTTT. It encodes CASSEASVSADTQYF.

The chain is built from TRBV29-1 and TRBJ1-1; D is ambiguous. Germline V gene lookup returns CDR1 SQVTM and CDR2 ANQGSEA. The V gene lost 5 bases and the J gene lost 1 base, with 17 bases spanning the gap. The CDR3 totals 15 residues. The CDR3 bases are TGCAGCGTTAGTCCCGCGATCTTCCCGAACACTGAAGCTTTCTTT. Its protein is CSVSPAIFPNTEAFF.

This clonotype was found many times. The gene calls are TRBV3-1 and TRBJ1-5; D uncertain. V was shortened by 0 bases and J by 6 bases, with 15 bases between the two germline ends. Germline V gene lookup returns CDR1 LGHDT and CDR2 YNNKEL (reference sequence). The CDR3 spans 16 residues. CDR3 nucleotide sequence: TGTGCCAGCAGCCAAGATAGGGCTCCGGAGGGTCAGCCCCAGCATTTT. Amino acids: CASSQDRAPEGQPQHF.

This clonotype was detected ten times or more. The chain carries TRBV5-1 and TRBJ2-1; 14 positions match TRBD2. After removal of 4 bases from V and 0 bases from J, the junction contained 6 bases not matched to a gene. The CDR3 extends over 18 amino acids. Germline V gives CDR1 SGHRS, CDR2 YFSETQ. The CDR3 bases are TGCGCCAGCAGCGCAAAAGGACTAGCGGGAGGCTCCTACAATGAGCAGTTCTTC. Protein: CASSAKGLAGGSYNEQFF.

This clonotype has ten or more counts. V usage is TRBV29-1 and J usage is TRBJ2-2; 7 nucleotides match TRBD2. Germline assignment: CDR1 SQVTM and CDR2 ANQGSEA. This CDR3 is built from 13 residues. Unmatched junction bases numbered 6, after V lost 7 bases and J lost 4 bases. CDR3 loop: CSAVGGGTGELFF. The DNA for the CDR3 is TGCAGCGCCGTGGGCGGGGGCACCGGGGAGCTGTTTTTT.

This clonotype has more than one count but fewer than ten. This chain links TRBV6-1 with TRBJ1-1; D is ambiguous. The CDR3 sequence is 13 residues long. The germline V gene encodes CDR1 MNHNS and CDR2 SASEGT. Trimming cost V 6 bases and J 5 bases, with 13 bases left between them. The CDR3 DNA sequence: TGTGCCAGCAGGATCAAAGCTTTAACTGAAGCTTTCTTT. Residues: CASRIKALTEAFF.

This clonotype showed up many times. The chain employs TRBV9 and TRBJ2-1; perhaps TRBD2 as D (5 bases). The CDR3 is 15 amino acids. The V end was cut by 0 bases, the J end by 4 bases, with 11 bases between. Germline lookup yields CDR1 SGDLS and CDR2 YYNGEE. The CDR3 sequence: CASSVGSARYNEQFF. DNA for the CDR3: TGTGCCAGCAGCGTAGGTAGCGCCAGATACAATGAGCAGTTCTTC.

This clonotype was seen just once. The junction departs from germline at one end; a sequencing error may be responsible. The chain carries TRBV11-3 and TRBJ1-1; 7 nucleotides agree with TRBD1. Germline V CDR1 and CDR2: SGHNT, YENEEA. The CDR3 runs 14 residues. Here the CDR3 reads CASSLDLRGTEAFF. Written as DNA, the CDR3 is TGTGCCAGCAGCTTAGATCTCAGGGGGACTGAGGCTTTCTTT.

Comments on this clonotype: The CDR3 carries no conserved terminal phenylalanine or tryptophan, so it likely arises from a read error. The rearrangement links TRBV9 to TRBJ2-3; 8 bases line up with TRBD1. Germline values: CDR1 SGDLS, CDR2 YYNGEE. The J segment lost 0 bases and the V segment lost 10 bases, leaving 7 bases of the junction unmatched. The CDR3 length is 14 residues. The CDR3 spells CAASQGASTDTQYS. The CDR3 bases are TGTGCCGCCAGTCAGGGGGCTAGCACAGATACGCAGTATTCT.

Details on this clonotype: Being one base from a much bigger clone, this may be a read error. The chain uses TRBV7-9 and TRBJ1-1, with no clear D. Germline V gene data show CDR1 as SEHNR and CDR2 as FQNEAQ (reference sequence). The CDR3 has 15 residues. The CDR3 DNA reads as TGTGCCGGCAGCTTACGCCAGGTCCCGCACACTGAAGCTTTCTTT. This sequence encodes CAGSLRQVPHTEAFF.

This clonotype was detected a few times. The chain has TRBV29-1 and TRBJ1-1, with 8 bases fitting TRBD1. After removal of 7 bases from V and 3 bases from J, the junction contained 7 bases not matched to a gene. This CDR3 is 13 amino acids long. Germline assignment: CDR1 SQVTM and CDR2 ANQGSEA. The CDR3 DNA follows: TGCAGCGGTCGGACAGGGTCAGACACTGAAGCTTTCTTT. Its protein product is CSGRTGSDTEAFF.

This clonotype has only a few counts. The chain links TRBV18 to TRBJ2-3; TRBD1 matches at 9 bases. This CDR3 comprises 14 residues. With V trimmed by 5 bases and J by 4 bases, 4 bases remained unmatched. Per germline, CDR1 KGHSH and CDR2 LQKENI. The CDR3 region is CASSSGTGSDTQYF. CDR3 in DNA: TGTGCCAGCTCAAGTGGGACAGGGTCAGATACGCAGTATTTT.

The chain recombines TRBV5-1 with TRBJ2-3, with D perhaps TRBD2 (5 bases). V was shortened by 4 bases and J by 3 bases, with 12 bases between the two germline ends. From germline, CDR1 is SGHRS and CDR2 YFSETQ. The CDR3 length is 14 residues. The CDR3 region is CASSLQGSTDTQYF. For the CDR3, the DNA is TGCGCCAGCAGCCTCCAAGGGAGTACAGATACGCAGTATTTT. Full variable domain (rest looked up from reference TRBV5-1 and TRBJ2-3): KAGVTQTPRYLIKTRGQQVTLSCSPISGHRSVSWYQQTPGQGLQFLFEYFSETQRNKGNFPGRFSGRQFSNSRSEMNVSTLELGDSALYLCASSLQGSTDTQYFGPGTRLTVL.

There are many counts of this clonotype. The chain links TRBV7-2 to TRBJ2-7; 8 nucleotides align to TRBD2. The CDR3 length is 14 residues. V was pared by 5 bases and J by 0 bases, with 3 bases of the junction left unmatched. CDR1 is SGHTA and CDR2 is FQGNSA in the germline V gene. As DNA, the CDR3 is TGTGCCAGCAGCGAAGCGGGGGACTCCTACGAGCAGTACTTC. It is translated as CASSEAGDSYEQYF. Supplemented by reference TRBV7-2 and TRBJ2-7, the full variable domain reads GAGVSQSPSNKVTEKGKDVELRCDPISGHTALYWYRQSLGQGLEFLIYFQGNSAPDKSGLPSDRFSAERTGGSVSTLTIQRTQQEDSAVYLCASSEAGDSYEQYFGPGTRLTVT.

This clonotype was observed a few times. The chain joins TRBV7-2 to TRBJ2-6; D might be TRBD1 or TRBD2, each matching 5 bases. Deletions cut 4 bases from V and 2 bases from J, with 12 bases between. This CDR3 comprises 16 residues. Germline-derived CDR1 and CDR2 are SGHTA and FQGNSA. The CDR3 sequence: CASSSGLGAGANVLTF. The CDR3 DNA reads TGTGCCAGCAGCTCCGGGCTGGGGGCTGGGGCCAACGTCCTGACTTTC.

The sample holds many counts of this clonotype. This sequence joins TRBV5-1 and TRBJ1-1, with unresolved D. The CDR3 contains 12 residues. Germline V gene sequence: CDR1 SGHRS, CDR2 YFSETQ. With 0 bases removed from V and 8 bases from J, the gap between germline ends came to 8 bases. The CDR3 DNA follows: TGCGCCAGCAGCTTGGTTCGGACGGAAGCTTTCTTT. Translated: CASSLVRTEAFF.

This clonotype turned up a few times. The rearrangement uses TRBV5-1 and TRBJ1-1, with 9 nucleotides matching TRBD1. CDR1 SGHRS and CDR2 YFSETQ come from the germline V gene. J was trimmed by 4 bases and V by 4 bases; bases with no gene match: 5. The CDR3 extends over 14 amino acids. The DNA of the CDR3 is TGCGCCAGCAGCACGACGACAGGGGGCACTGAAGCTTTCTTT. Translation gives CASSTTTGGTEAFF. The complete variable domain, with remaining parts taken from reference TRBV5-1 and TRBJ1-1, reads KAGVTQTPRYLIKTRGQQVTLSCSPISGHRSVSWYQQTPGQGLQFLFEYFSETQRNKGNFPGRFSGRQFSNSRSEMNVSTLELGDSALYLCASSTTTGGTEAFFGQGTRLTVV.

This clonotype was observed a handful of times. The V call is TRBV24-1, the J call TRBJ1-1; D is unresolved. The germline V gene encodes CDR1 KGHDR and CDR2 SFDVKD. V lost 3 bases to trimming and J lost 1 base, with 8 bases between them. The CDR3 contains 14 residues. In DNA form, the CDR3 reads TGTGCCACCAGTGATCCTAGGAGGAACACTGAAGCTTTCTTT. It is translated as CATSDPRRNTEAFF.

The rearrangement uses TRBV7-9 and TRBJ2-3, with D tentatively TRBD2 (5 bases). Germline lookup yields CDR1 SEHNR and CDR2 FQNEAQ (reference sequence). There are 15 residues in the CDR3. V was shortened by 4 bases and J by 4 bases, with 15 bases between the two germline ends. The CDR3 reads CASSWQVLRADTQYF. DNA of the CDR3: TGTGCCAGCAGCTGGCAGGTGCTGCGGGCAGATACGCAGTATTTT.

At least ten counts were recorded for this clonotype. V and J are TRBV5-5 and TRBJ2-7; perhaps D is TRBD1 or TRBD2 (6 bases each). CDR3 length: 17 amino acids. V dropped 4 bases and J dropped 3 bases, with 23 bases sitting between them. The germline CDR1 and CDR2 sequences are SGHKS and YYEKEE (reference sequence). The CDR3 coding sequence is TGTGCCAGCAGCCCCACCGACGGGGGCGAATTATTCTACGAGCAGTACTTC. Translating it yields CASSPTDGGELFYEQYF.

This clonotype was picked up many times. This sequence joins TRBV18 and TRBJ2-6; D is unclear. The V gene's germline CDR1 is KGHSH and CDR2 LQKENI. The CDR3 is 14 amino acids. Trimming took off 0 bases at V and 2 bases at J, with 2 bases between the two ends. DNA for the CDR3: TGTGCCAGCTCACCACCCACTGGGGCCAACGTCCTGACTTTC. Its translation is CASSPPTGANVLTF.

In its sample, this clonotype was seen many times. The V gene is TRBV20-1, the J gene TRBJ2-1, with a possible D match to TRBD2 (5 bases). The CDR3 loop spans 12 amino acids. V was shortened by 7 bases and J by 0 bases, with 7 bases between the two germline ends. The germline V gene has CDR1 DFQATT and CDR2 SNEGSKA (reference sequence). The CDR3 nucleotides read TGCAGTGGAGAGGGCTCCTACAATGAGCAGTTCTTC. Amino acid sequence: CSGEGSYNEQFF.

In this sample, this clonotype turned up many times. The chain uses TRBV5-5 and TRBJ2-2; 9 nucleotides match TRBD1. CDR1 is SGHKS and CDR2 is YYEKEE in the germline V gene (reference sequence). With 4 bases clipped from V and 3 bases from J, the junction kept 10 bases outside the gene matches. This CDR3 region has 17 residues. CDR3 DNA: TGTGCCAGCAGCAATCTACAGGGGGCTAAGGACACCGGGGAGCTGTTTTTT. Translated, it gives CASSNLQGAKDTGELFF.

Many counts were recorded for this clonotype. The chain has TRBV11-3 and TRBJ2-7; 10 bases map to TRBD1. Germline-derived CDR1 and CDR2 are SGHNT and YENEEA. The CDR3 sequence is 13 residues long. After removal of 7 bases from V and 6 bases from J, the junction contained 6 bases not matched to a gene. The DNA of the CDR3 is TGTGCCAGCAAGGTGGGACAGGGGAGCGAGCAGTACTTC. It specifies CASKVGQGSEQYF.

The table lists this clonotype with many counts. The chain joins TRBV2 to TRBJ2-7, with D perhaps matching TRBD1 (5 bases). The CDR3 is 14 residues long. The germline V gene encodes CDR1 SNHLY and CDR2 FYNNEI. The V and J ends lost 6 bases and 0 bases respectively, with 12 bases between them. The CDR3 coding sequence is TGTGCCAGCAGAAGGGTAGGGGCCTCCTACGAGCAGTACTTC. Translated: CASRRVGASYEQYF.

The chain uses TRBV19 and TRBJ2-2; D might be TRBD1 (6 bases). This CDR3 is built from 14 residues. Germline CDR1 LNHDA, CDR2 SQIVND (reference sequence). Deletions cut 6 bases from V and 5 bases from J, with 13 bases between. The CDR3 loop is CASRRFRGTGELFF. For the CDR3, the DNA is TGTGCCAGTAGGAGATTCAGGGGAACCGGGGAGCTGTTTTTT.

As for this clonotype: This could be a read error, since a much larger clone is one nucleotide away. The chain has TRBV7-8 and TRBJ2-5; TRBD2 matches 7 bases. The J segment lost 5 bases and the V segment lost 3 bases, leaving 3 bases of the junction unmatched. The CDR3 length is 13 residues. The germline V gene encodes CDR1 SGHVS and CDR2 FQNEAQ. The chain's CDR3 is CASSFYGGETQYF. For the CDR3, the DNA is TGTGCCAGCAGCTTTTACGGGGGGGAGACCCAGTACTTC.